A single sample gave rise to the 26 T cell receptor beta chains below, sequenced in a study of blood T cell repertoires in COVID-19. Assay: immunoSEQ multiplex PCR; the TCRdb copy retains only in-frame clones and omits some. The sample shows some 300,000 clones, roughly nine tenths of them seen only once. The sample comprised PBMCs or T cells enriched from blood (not recorded which). All receptors derive from a young woman who had recovered from COVID-19.

The chain has TRBV18 and TRBJ2-2; the match to TRBD2 covers 12 bases. CDR1 is KGHSH, CDR2 LQKENI, per germline. Losses at the gene ends were 6 bases for V and 4 bases for J; bases not matched to a gene: 18. The CDR3 consists of 20 residues. The CDR3 spells CASSRSRTPPLAGGTGELFF. CDR3 sequence (DNA): TGTGCCAGCTCTCGGTCTCGGACACCACCACTAGCGGGAGGCACCGGGGAGCTGTTTTTT.

The chain links TRBV5-4 to TRBJ1-3; D call uncertain. This CDR3 region has 15 residues. Deletions cut 4 bases from V and 5 bases from J, with 16 bases between. CDR1 and CDR2 from the germline V gene are SGHNT and YYREEE (reference sequence). The CDR3: CASSESTGSRNTIYF. In DNA form, the CDR3 reads TGTGCCAGCAGCGAATCGACGGGGTCCAGAAACACCATATATTTT. Filled out from reference TRBV5-4 and TRBJ1-3, the complete variable domain reads ETGVTQSPTHLIKTRGQQVTLRCSSQSGHNTVSWYQQALGQGPQFIFQYYREEENGRGNFPPRFSGLQFPNYSSELNVNALELDDSALYLCASSESTGSRNTIYFGEGSWLTVV.

The CDR3, as DNA: TGTGCCAGCAGCCAACCCCTAGCGGGAGAAGTCAATGAGCAGTTCTTC. Translated: CASSQPLAGEVNEQFF. The V and J genes are TRBV7-9 and TRBJ2-1; 10 positions agree with TRBD2. Germline V CDR1 and CDR2: SEHNR, FQNEAQ (reference sequence). Trimming cost V 5 bases and J 6 bases; bases outside gene matches: 10. CDR3 length equals 16 residues.

The rearrangement links TRBV19 to TRBJ2-2; TRBD1 agrees at 7 bases. Germline lookup yields CDR1 LNHDA and CDR2 SQIVND (reference sequence). The CDR3 length is 13 residues. V lost 9 bases and J lost 5; bases outside the gene matches: 6. The CDR3 loop is CASDLQGTGELFF. The CDR3 nucleotides read TGTGCCAGCGACTTACAGGGGACCGGGGAGCTGTTTTTT.

V and J are TRBV28 and TRBJ1-2; 7 nucleotides line up with TRBD1. Trimming took 6 bases from V and 8 from J; bases not matched to a gene: 6. This CDR3 has 12 residues. Germline V lookup: CDR1 MDHEN, CDR2 SYDVKM. CDR3 loop: CASRSTGVGYTF. CDR3 coding DNA: TGTGCCAGCAGAAGTACAGGGGTGGGCTACACCTTC.

This clone was seen once. CDR3 loop: CASSHRQAEKLFF. The CDR3 DNA follows: TGTGCCAGCAGCCACCGACAAGCTGAAAAACTGTTTTTT. The chain carries TRBV28 and TRBJ1-4; the D is unclear. Germline assignment: CDR1 MDHEN and CDR2 SYDVKM. Trimming pared 6 bases from V and 7 bases from J, leaving 12 bases between. The length of the CDR3 is 13 residues.

This chain uses TRBV5-1 with TRBJ2-2, with 9 bases identical to TRBD1. Germline trimming cut 0 bases from V and 6 bases from J; bases unmatched to any gene: 6. Germline CDR1 is SGHRS and CDR2 is YFSETQ. This CDR3 is built from 16 residues. The CDR3 coding sequence is TGCGCCAGCAGCTTGGACAGGGGGCTCTCATCCGGGGAGCTGTTTTTT. It specifies CASSLDRGLSSGELFF.

This clone showed up just a few times. This sequence joins TRBV6-4 and TRBJ1-2, with a possible D match to TRBD1 (5 bases). Germline V gene sequence: CDR1 MRHNA, CDR2 SNTAGT. Deletions cut 3 bases from V and 5 bases from J, with 16 bases between. This CDR3 is 15 amino acids long. The CDR3 loop is CASSETAGREYGYTF. Written as DNA, the CDR3 is TGTGCCAGCAGTGAGACGGCAGGGAGGGAATATGGCTACACCTTC.

This chain connects TRBV5-8 to TRBJ1-4; 8 bases match TRBD1. CDR3 length: 14 residues. Looked up from germline, CDR1 is SGHTS and CDR2 is YDEGEE. V dropped 4 bases and J dropped 8; count of bases not matched to a gene: 7. In DNA form, the CDR3 reads TGTGCCAGCAGCAGGACAGGGTGGCAAGAAAAACTGTTTTTT. Translation: CASSRTGWQEKLFF.

The rearrangement links TRBV4-3 to TRBJ1-1, with a weak D call TRBD1 (6 bases). The length of the CDR3 is 16 residues. Trimming left V 0 bases short and J 0 bases short, with 11 bases between. The germline CDR1 and CDR2 sequences are LGHNA and YSLEER. The CDR3 DNA reads TGCGCCAGCAGCCAAGATCTGGACAGAATGAACACTGAAGCTTTCTTT. Its translation: CASSQDLDRMNTEAFF.

The chain uses TRBV27 and TRBJ2-7; possibly TRBD2 for D (6 bases). The V and J ends lost 6 bases and 5 bases respectively, with 14 bases between them. CDR1 and CDR2 (germline): MNHEY, SMNVEV (reference sequence). The CDR3 has 13 residues. The CDR3 spells CASSSSGSHEQYF. For the CDR3, the DNA is TGTGCCAGCAGCTCGAGCGGGTCCCACGAGCAGTACTTC.

The rearrangement joins TRBV27 to TRBJ1-5; TRBD1 agrees at 8 bases. The germline V gene has CDR1 MNHEY and CDR2 SMNVEV (reference sequence). The junction had 16 bases not matched to a gene; V was cut back by 2 bases and J by 16 bases. This CDR3 contains 15 residues. DNA for the CDR3: TGTGCCAGCAGTTTAACACAATCCCAGGGGGCCGCAAGACATTTT. Its translation: CASSLTQSQGAARHF.

The rearrangement links TRBV7-9 to TRBJ1-1, with 8 bases matching TRBD1. Germline V gene data show CDR1 as SEHNR and CDR2 as FQNEAQ (reference sequence). The junction had 4 bases not matched to a gene; V was cut back by 3 bases and J by 7 bases. The length of the CDR3 is 13 residues. As DNA, the CDR3 is TGTGCCAGCAGCTTTGACAGGGGCGGTGAAGCTTTCTTT. It specifies CASSFDRGGEAFF.

The rearrangement uses TRBV12-5 and TRBJ2-7; 15 bases map to TRBD2. CDR3 length: 21 residues. J lost 0 bases, V lost 2 bases, and 14 bases had no gene match. From germline, CDR1 is LGHNT and CDR2 FRNRAP. The CDR3 region is CASGLIPRGLAGGPNSYEQYF. The CDR3 nucleotides are TGTGCTAGTGGTTTGATTCCTCGAGGACTAGCGGGAGGGCCCAACTCCTACGAGCAGTACTTC.

The rearrangement uses TRBV28 and TRBJ1-2, with 11 nucleotides matching TRBD1. Germline-derived CDR1 and CDR2 are MDHEN and SYDVKM. V shed 4 bases, J shed 6 bases, and the junction held 7 bases outside the gene matches. The CDR3 spans 15 residues. CDR3 coding DNA: TGTGCCAGCAGTTCTGGACAGGGGGCGACGGATGGCTACACCTTC. Its protein is CASSSGQGATDGYTF.

The chain uses TRBV3-1 (or the pseudogene TRBV3-2) and TRBJ1-1; D possibly corresponds to TRBD1 (5 bases). The germline V and J ends were trimmed by 5 bases and 9 bases, with 13 bases remaining between them. In germline, CDR1 is LGHDT, CDR2 YNNKEL (reference sequence). The CDR3 extends over 12 amino acids. The CDR3 nucleotides read TGTGCCAGCAGCTACGTGACAGAACAAGCTTTCTTT. This encodes CASSYVTEQAFF.

The chain employs TRBV11-2 and TRBJ1-5; D is unresolved. V was trimmed by 5 bases and J by 5 bases, leaving 10 bases between them. CDR1 is SGHAT and CDR2 is FQNNGV in the germline V gene. The CDR3 runs to 13 residues. The CDR3 is CASSLESDQPQHF. DNA of the CDR3: TGTGCCAGCAGCCTGGAGAGCGATCAGCCCCAGCATTTT.

The chain links TRBV10-3 to TRBJ1-6; D unclear. CDR1 and CDR2 from the germline V gene are ENHRY and SYGVKD. The V gene lost 2 bases and the J gene lost 6 bases, with 5 bases spanning the gap. This CDR3 region has 13 residues. The CDR3 is CAISENSNSPLHF. CDR3 sequence (DNA): TGTGCCATCAGTGAGAACAGTAATTCACCCCTCCACTTT.

This clone was seen only a few times. The chain links TRBV3-1 (or the pseudogene TRBV3-2) to TRBJ1-2; a weak D match, TRBD1 (5 bases). This CDR3 is 18 amino acids long. V was cut by 1 base and J by 3 bases, with 21 bases left in between. CDR1 LGHDT and CDR2 YNNKEL come from the germline V gene (reference sequence). The CDR3 region has the DNA TGTGCCAGCAGCCAAGTGGAGCGACAGACCCAAGGAGACTATGGCTACACCTTC. It codes for CASSQVERQTQGDYGYTF.

This clone was seen only a few times. This sequence joins TRBV30 and TRBJ1-1; D is possibly TRBD1 (6 bases). The CDR3 totals 13 residues. Germline CDR1 GTSNPN, CDR2 SVGIG (reference sequence). V was cut by 3 bases and J by 1 base, with 9 bases left in between. CDR3 region: CAWRGQPNTEAFF. In nucleotides, the CDR3 is TGTGCCTGGAGAGGACAGCCGAACACTGAAGCTTTCTTT.

J is TRBJ1-5 and V is TRBV13, with TRBD1 as a possible D gene (6 bases). The germline gives CDR1 PRHDT, CDR2 FYEKMQ (reference sequence). V lost 3 bases and J lost 7, with 10 bases in between. This CDR3 has 13 residues. The CDR3 DNA follows: TGTGCCAGCAGCTTGACAGGCGCACAGCCCCAGCATTTT. Translation: CASSLTGAQPQHF. The whole variable domain, remainder taken from reference TRBV13 and TRBJ1-5, is AAGVIQSPRHLIKEKRETATLKCYPIPRHDTVYWYQQGPGQDPQFLISFYEKMQSDKGSIPDRFSAQQFSDYHSELNMSSLELGDSALYFCASSLTGAQPQHFGDGTRLSIL.

The chain's CDR3 is CATSRALAAYEQYF. Written as DNA, the CDR3 is TGTGCCACCAGCAGAGCTCTAGCGGCGTACGAGCAGTACTTC. The V gene is TRBV15, the J gene TRBJ2-7; the match to TRBD2 covers 7 bases. The trim removed 1 base at V and 4 bases at J, leaving 4 bases unmatched. The CDR3 is made up of 14 amino acids. Per germline, CDR1 LNHNV and CDR2 YYDKDF (reference sequence).

V gene TRBV3-1 (or the pseudogene TRBV3-2) combines with J gene TRBJ2-7, with 12 bases matching TRBD2. CDR1 and CDR2 from the germline V gene are LGHDT and YNNKEL (reference sequence). This CDR3 region has 17 residues. J gave up 6 bases and V 4 bases, and 13 bases lay outside the gene matches. This chain's CDR3 is CASSPRARGLAGFEQYF. The CDR3 DNA sequence: TGTGCCAGCAGCCCTAGGGCTCGGGGACTAGCGGGTTTCGAGCAGTACTTC.

A remark on this clone: Germline and junction disagree at one end, which may indicate a read error. The chain is built from TRBV28 and TRBJ1-4; the D is unclear. This CDR3 has 14 residues. The germline CDR1 and CDR2 sequences are MDHEN and SYDVKM. The CDR3, as DNA: TGTGCCAGCAGGACGGGGTCGTCTAAGGAAAAACTGTTTTTT. Translated, it gives CASRTGSSKEKLFF.

The chain links TRBV28 to TRBJ1-2, with no clear D. From germline, CDR1 is MDHEN and CDR2 SYDVKM. Trimming took off 7 bases at V and 3 bases at J, with 15 bases between the two ends. The CDR3 length is 14 residues. This CDR3 reads CASTTNLGDYGYTF. CDR3 sequence (DNA): TGTGCCAGCACCACGAATCTCGGGGACTATGGCTACACCTTC.

The chain has TRBV7-9 and TRBJ1-1; the match to TRBD1 covers 8 bases. This CDR3 has 13 residues. With 10 bases clipped from V and 4 bases from J, the junction kept 8 bases outside the gene matches. CDR1 is SEHNR, CDR2 FQNEAQ, per germline (reference sequence). CDR3: CAIFRGQSTEAFF. In DNA form, the CDR3 reads TGTGCCATCTTCAGGGGGCAGAGCACTGAAGCTTTCTTT.